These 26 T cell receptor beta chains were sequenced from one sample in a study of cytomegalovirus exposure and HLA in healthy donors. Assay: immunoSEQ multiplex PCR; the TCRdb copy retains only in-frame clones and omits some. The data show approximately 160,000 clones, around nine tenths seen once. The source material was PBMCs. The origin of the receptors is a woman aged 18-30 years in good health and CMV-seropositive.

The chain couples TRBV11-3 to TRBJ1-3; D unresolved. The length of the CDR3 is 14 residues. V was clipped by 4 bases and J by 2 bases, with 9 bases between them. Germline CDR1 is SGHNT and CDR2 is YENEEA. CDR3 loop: CASSSPGTGNTIYF. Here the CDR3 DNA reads TGTGCCAGCAGCTCACCCGGGACTGGAAACACCATATATTTT.

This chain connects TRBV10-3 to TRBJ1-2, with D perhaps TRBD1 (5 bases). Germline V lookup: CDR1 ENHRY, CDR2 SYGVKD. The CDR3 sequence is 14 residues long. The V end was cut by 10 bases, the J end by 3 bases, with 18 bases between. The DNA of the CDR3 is TGTGCCACCGGACCCAGGGCTCAGGACTATGGCTACACCTTC. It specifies CATGPRAQDYGYTF.

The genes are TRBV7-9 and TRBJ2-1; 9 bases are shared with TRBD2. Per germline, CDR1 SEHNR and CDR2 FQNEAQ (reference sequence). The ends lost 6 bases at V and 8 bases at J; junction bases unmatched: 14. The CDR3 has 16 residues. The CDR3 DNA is TGTGCCAGCAGTACTTTAGCGGGAGAGCTTCAGGATGAGCAGTTCTTC. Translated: CASSTLAGELQDEQFF.

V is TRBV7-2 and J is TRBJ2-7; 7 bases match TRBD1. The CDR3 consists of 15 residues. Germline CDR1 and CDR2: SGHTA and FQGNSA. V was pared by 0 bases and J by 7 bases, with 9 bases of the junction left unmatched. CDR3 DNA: TGTGCCAGCAGCTTAGCCGGGACAGACCTGGGGGAGCAGTACTTC. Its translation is CASSLAGTDLGEQYF.

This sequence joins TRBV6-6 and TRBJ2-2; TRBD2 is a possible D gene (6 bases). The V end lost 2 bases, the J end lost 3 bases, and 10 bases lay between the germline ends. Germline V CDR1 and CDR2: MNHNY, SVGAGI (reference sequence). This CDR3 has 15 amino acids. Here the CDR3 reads CASSYAGRYTGELFF. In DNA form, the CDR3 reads TGTGCCAGCAGTTACGCGGGAAGGTACACCGGGGAGCTGTTTTTT.

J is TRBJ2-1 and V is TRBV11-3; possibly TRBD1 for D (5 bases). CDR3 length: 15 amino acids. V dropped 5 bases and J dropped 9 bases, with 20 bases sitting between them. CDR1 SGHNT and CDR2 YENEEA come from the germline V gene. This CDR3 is CASSKRLDLRGEQFF. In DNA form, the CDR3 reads TGTGCCAGCAGCAAGCGATTAGATCTTAGGGGTGAGCAGTTCTTC.

The CDR3 DNA reads TGTGCCAGCCTGGGGAGCGGGTCCTACAATGAGCAGTTCTTC. This encodes CASLGSGSYNEQFF. The chain recombines TRBV6-1 with TRBJ2-1; D perhaps matches TRBD2 (6 bases). This CDR3 contains 14 residues. Deletions cut 8 bases from V and 1 base from J, with 12 bases between. Looked up from germline, CDR1 is MNHNS and CDR2 is SASEGT.

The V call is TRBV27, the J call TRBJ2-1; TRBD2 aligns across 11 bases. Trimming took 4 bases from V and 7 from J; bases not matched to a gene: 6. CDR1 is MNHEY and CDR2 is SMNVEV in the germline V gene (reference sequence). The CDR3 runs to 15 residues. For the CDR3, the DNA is TGTGCCAGCAGTTCACTAGCGGGAGTGGCGAATGAGCAGTTCTTC. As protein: CASSSLAGVANEQFF.

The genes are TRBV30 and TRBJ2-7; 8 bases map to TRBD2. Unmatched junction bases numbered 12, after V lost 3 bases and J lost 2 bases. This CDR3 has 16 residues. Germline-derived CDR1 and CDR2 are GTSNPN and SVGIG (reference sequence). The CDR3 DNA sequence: TGTGCCTGGAGCCTTCCCGGGGCGGGGGGACCCTACGAGCAGTACTTC. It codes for CAWSLPGAGGPYEQYF.

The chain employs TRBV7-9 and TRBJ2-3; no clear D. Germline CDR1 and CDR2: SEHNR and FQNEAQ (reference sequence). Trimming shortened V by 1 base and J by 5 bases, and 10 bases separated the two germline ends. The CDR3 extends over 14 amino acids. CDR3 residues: CASSLVGRIDTQYF. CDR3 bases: TGTGCCAGCAGCTTAGTTGGCAGGATAGATACGCAGTATTTT.

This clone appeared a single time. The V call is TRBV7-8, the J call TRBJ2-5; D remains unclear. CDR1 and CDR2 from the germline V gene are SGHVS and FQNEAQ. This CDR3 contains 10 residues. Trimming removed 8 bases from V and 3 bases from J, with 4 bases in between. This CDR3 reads CASSKETQYF. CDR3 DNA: TGTGCCAGCTCTAAAGAGACCCAGTACTTC. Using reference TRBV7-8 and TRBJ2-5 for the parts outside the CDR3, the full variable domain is GAGVSQSPRYKVAKRGQDVALRCDPISGHVSLFWYQQALGQGPEFLTYFQNEAQLDKSGLPSDRFFAERPEGSVSTLKIQRTQQEDSAVYLCASSKETQYFGPGTRLLVL.

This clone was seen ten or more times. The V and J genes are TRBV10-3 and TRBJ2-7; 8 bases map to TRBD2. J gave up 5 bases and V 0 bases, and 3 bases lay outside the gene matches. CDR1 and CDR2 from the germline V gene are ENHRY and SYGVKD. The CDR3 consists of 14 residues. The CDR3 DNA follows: TGTGCCATCAGTGAGTCGCCGACTAGCGACGAGCAGTACTTC. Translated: CAISESPTSDEQYF.

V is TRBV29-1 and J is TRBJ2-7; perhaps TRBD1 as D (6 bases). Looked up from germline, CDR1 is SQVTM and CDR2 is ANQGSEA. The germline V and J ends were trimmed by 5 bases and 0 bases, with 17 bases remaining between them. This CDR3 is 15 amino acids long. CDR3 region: CSVRGKPGASYEQYF. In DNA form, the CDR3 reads TGCAGCGTTAGGGGCAAGCCAGGGGCCTCCTACGAGCAGTACTTC.

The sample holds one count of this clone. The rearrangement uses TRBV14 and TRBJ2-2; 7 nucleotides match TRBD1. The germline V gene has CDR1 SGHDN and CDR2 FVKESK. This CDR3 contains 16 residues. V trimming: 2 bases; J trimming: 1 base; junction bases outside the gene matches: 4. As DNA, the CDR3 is TGTGCCAGCAGCCAACGGACAGGAGTGAACACCGGGGAGCTGTTTTTT. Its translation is CASSQRTGVNTGELFF.

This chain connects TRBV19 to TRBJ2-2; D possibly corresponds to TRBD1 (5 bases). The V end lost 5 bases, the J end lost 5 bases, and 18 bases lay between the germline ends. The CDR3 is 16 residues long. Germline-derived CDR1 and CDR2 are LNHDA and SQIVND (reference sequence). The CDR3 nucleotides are TGTGCCAGTAGTCATAGGGGCACGGTAGGGACCGGGGAGCTGTTTTTT. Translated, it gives CASSHRGTVGTGELFF.

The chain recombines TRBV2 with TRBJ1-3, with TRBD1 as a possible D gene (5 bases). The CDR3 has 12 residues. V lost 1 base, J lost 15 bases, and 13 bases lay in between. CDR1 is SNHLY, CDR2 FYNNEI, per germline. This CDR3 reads CASSEDIGQGYF. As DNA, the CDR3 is TGTGCCAGCAGTGAAGATATTGGGCAGGGATATTTT.

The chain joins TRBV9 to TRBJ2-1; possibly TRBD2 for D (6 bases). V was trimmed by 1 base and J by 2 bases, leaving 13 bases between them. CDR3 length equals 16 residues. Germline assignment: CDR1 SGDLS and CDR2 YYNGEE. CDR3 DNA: TGTGCCAGCAGCGTAAGGCGAGCGGGTACCTACAATGAGCAGTTCTTC. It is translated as CASSVRRAGTYNEQFF. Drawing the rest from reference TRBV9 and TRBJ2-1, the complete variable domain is DSGVTQTPKHLITATGQRVTLRCSPRSGDLSVYWYQQSLDQGLQFLIQYYNGEERAKGNILERFSAQQFPDLHSELNLSSLELGDSALYFCASSVRRAGTYNEQFFGPGTRLTVL.

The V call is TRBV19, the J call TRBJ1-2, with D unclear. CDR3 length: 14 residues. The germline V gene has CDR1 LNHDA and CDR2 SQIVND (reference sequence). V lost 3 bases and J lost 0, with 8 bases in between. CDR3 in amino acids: CASSMRRSNYGYTF. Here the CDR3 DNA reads TGTGCCAGTAGTATGCGGCGGTCTAACTATGGCTACACCTTC.

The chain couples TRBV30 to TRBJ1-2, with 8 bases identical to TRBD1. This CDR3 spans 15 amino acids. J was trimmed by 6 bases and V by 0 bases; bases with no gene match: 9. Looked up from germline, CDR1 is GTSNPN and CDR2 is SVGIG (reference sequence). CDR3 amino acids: CAWSVRRGTGDGYTF. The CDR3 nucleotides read TGTGCCTGGAGTGTTAGGCGCGGGACAGGAGATGGCTACACCTTC.

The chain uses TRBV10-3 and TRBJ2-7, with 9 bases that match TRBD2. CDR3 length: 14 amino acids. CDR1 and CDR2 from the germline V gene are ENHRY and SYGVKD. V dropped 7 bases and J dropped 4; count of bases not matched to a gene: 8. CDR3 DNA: TGTGCCATCACCAATAGCGGGAGAGGGTACGAGCAGTACTTC. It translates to CAITNSGRGYEQYF.

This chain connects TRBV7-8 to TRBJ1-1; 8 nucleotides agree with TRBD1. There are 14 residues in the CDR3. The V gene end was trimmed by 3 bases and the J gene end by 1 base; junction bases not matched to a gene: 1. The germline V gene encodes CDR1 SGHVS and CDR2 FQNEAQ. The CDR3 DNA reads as TGTGCCAGCAGCTTCGGACAGGGGAACACTGAAGCTTTCTTT. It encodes CASSFGQGNTEAFF.

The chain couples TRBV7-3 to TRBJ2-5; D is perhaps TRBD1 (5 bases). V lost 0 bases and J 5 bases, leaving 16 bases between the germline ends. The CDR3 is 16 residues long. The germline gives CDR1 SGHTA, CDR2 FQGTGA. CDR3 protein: CASSLTRVYSLETQYF. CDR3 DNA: TGTGCCAGCAGCTTAACCAGGGTTTATAGCTTGGAGACCCAGTACTTC.

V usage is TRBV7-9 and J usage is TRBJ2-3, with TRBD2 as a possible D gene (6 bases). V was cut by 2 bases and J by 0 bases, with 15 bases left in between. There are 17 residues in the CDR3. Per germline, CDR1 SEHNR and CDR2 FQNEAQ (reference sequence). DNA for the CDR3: TGTGCCAGCAGCTTAAAGTGGGGGGACCCTAGCACAGATACGCAGTATTTT. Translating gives CASSLKWGDPSTDTQYF.

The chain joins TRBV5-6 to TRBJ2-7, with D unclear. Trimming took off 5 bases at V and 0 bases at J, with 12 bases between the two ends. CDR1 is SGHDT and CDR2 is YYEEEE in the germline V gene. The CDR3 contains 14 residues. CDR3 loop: CASRKSESSYEQYF. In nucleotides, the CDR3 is TGTGCCAGCAGGAAGTCGGAGAGCTCCTACGAGCAGTACTTC. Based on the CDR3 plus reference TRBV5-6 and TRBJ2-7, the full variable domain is DAGVTQSPTHLIKTRGQQVTLRCSPKSGHDTVSWYQQALGQGPQFIFQYYEEEERQRGNFPDRFSGHQFPNYSSELNVNALLLGDSALYLCASRKSESSYEQYFGPGTRLTVT.

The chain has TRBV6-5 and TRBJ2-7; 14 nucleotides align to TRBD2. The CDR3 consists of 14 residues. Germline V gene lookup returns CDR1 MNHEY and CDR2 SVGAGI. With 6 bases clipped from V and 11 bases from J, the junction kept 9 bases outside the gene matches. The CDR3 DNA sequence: TGTGCCAGCAGAGGGACTAGCGGGAGAGGTGAGGAGTACTTC. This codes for CASRGTSGRGEEYF.

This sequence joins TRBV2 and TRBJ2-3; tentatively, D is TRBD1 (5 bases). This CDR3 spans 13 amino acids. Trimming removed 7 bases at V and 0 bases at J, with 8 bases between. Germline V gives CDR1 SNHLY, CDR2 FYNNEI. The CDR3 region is CASKGWSTDTQYF. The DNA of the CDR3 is TGTGCCAGCAAGGGGTGGAGCACAGATACGCAGTATTTT.